The sequence of this T cell receptor (beta chain) was determined in a study of control samples from healthy donors and cancer patients. TCRdb keeps only in-frame clones here, not all; method: immunoSEQ multiplex PCR. The profile shows 90,000 or so clones, approximately 80% of them singletons. This CDR3 comprises 17 residues. Trimming stripped 2 bases from V and 4 bases from J, with 18 bases between. CDR1 is KGHDR and CDR2 is SFDVKD in the germline V gene. The sample consisted of blood. This rearrangement joins TRBV24-1 to TRBJ2-3; maybe TRBD1 (5 bases). This clonotype originated in a man younger than 45 in good health. Here the CDR3 DNA reads TGTGCCACCAGTGATTCAAGACTCGTCAGGGCGGCAGATACGCAGTATTTT. Amino acid sequence: CATSDSRLVRAADTQYF.